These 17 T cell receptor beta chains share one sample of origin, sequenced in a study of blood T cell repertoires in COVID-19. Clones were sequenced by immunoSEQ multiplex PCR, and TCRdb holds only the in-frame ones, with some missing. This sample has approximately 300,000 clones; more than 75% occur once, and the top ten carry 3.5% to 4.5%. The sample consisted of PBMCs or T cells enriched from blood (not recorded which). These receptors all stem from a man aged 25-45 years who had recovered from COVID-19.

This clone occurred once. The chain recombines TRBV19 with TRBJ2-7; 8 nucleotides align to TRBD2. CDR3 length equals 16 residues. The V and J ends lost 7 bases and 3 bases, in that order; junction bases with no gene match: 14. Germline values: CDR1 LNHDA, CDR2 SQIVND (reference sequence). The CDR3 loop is CASKSQGLGENYEQYF. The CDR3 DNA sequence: TGTGCCAGTAAGAGTCAGGGACTAGGTGAAAACTACGAGCAGTACTTC.

CDR3 region: CSVQGKAMNTEAFF. CDR3 sequence (DNA): TGCAGCGTTCAGGGAAAGGCCATGAACACTGAAGCTTTCTTT. This chain joins TRBV29-1 and TRBJ1-1; a weak D match, TRBD1 (5 bases). The V end lost 5 bases, the J end lost 0 bases, and 13 bases lay between the germline ends. The CDR3 is 14 amino acids. Germline V gene sequence: CDR1 SQVTM, CDR2 ANQGSEA.

CDR3 sequence (DNA): TGTGCCAGCAGTCCCCCGACAGGTTCCTACGAGCAGTACTTC. It codes for CASSPPTGSYEQYF. This chain uses TRBV28 with TRBJ2-7, with D maybe TRBD1 (6 bases). The CDR3 length is 14 residues. Per the germline V gene, CDR1 is MDHEN and CDR2 is SYDVKM. Trimming left V 5 bases short and J 1 base short, with 12 bases between.

The CDR3 loop is CASSLGRLGGSDTQYF. CDR3 DNA sequence: TGCGCCAGCAGCTTGGGAAGACTAGGCGGGTCAGATACGCAGTATTTT. The chain has TRBV5-1 and TRBJ2-3; possibly TRBD2 for D (6 bases). This CDR3 contains 16 residues. CDR1 is SGHRS and CDR2 is YFSETQ in the germline V gene. The V and J ends lost 0 bases and 4 bases respectively, with 15 bases between them.

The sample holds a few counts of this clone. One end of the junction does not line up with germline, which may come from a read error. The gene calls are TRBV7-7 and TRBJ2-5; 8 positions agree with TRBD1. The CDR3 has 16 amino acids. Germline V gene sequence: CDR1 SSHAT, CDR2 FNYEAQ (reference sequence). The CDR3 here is CASTPTRTGTGETQYF. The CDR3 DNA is TGTGCTAGCACCCCAACCAGGACAGGGACGGGAGAGACCCAGTACTTC.

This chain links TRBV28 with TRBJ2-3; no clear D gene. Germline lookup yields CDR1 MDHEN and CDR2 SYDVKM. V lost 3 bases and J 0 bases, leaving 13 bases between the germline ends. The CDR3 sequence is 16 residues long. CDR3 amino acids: CASSLGLGDSTDTQYF. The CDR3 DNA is TGTGCCAGCAGTTTGGGCCTGGGTGATAGCACAGATACGCAGTATTTT.

The CDR3 DNA reads as TGTGCCAGCAGCTGGGGACAGAATAATGAAAAACTGTTTTTT. The encoded protein is CASSWGQNNEKLFF. The chain uses TRBV11-2 and TRBJ1-4; 7 bases are a match to TRBD1. The V and J ends lost 4 bases and 4 bases, in that order; junction bases with no gene match: 3. CDR3 length equals 14 residues. Germline CDR1 and CDR2: SGHAT and FQNNGV. Drawing the rest from reference TRBV11-2 and TRBJ1-4, the complete variable domain is EAGVAQSPRYKIIEKRQSVAFWCNPISGHATLYWYQQILGQGPKLLIQFQNNGVVDDSQLPKDRFSAERLKGVDSTLKIQPAKLEDSAVYLCASSWGQNNEKLFFGSGTQLSVL.

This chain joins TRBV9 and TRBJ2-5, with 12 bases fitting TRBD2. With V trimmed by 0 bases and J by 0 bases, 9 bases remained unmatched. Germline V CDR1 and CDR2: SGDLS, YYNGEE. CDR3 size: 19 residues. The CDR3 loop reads CASSVGERLAGAHQETQYF. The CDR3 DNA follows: TGTGCCAGCAGCGTAGGGGAAAGACTAGCGGGAGCCCACCAAGAGACCCAGTACTTC. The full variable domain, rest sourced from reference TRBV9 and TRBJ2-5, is DSGVTQTPKHLITATGQRVTLRCSPRSGDLSVYWYQQSLDQGLQFLIQYYNGEERAKGNILERFSAQQFPDLHSELNLSSLELGDSALYFCASSVGERLAGAHQETQYFGPGTRLLVL.

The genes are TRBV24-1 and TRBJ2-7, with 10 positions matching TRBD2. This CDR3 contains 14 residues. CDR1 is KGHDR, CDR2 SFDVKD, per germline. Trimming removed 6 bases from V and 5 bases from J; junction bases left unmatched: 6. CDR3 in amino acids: CATSPSGSTHEQYF. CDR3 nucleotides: TGTGCCACCAGTCCTAGCGGGAGTACCCACGAGCAGTACTTC.

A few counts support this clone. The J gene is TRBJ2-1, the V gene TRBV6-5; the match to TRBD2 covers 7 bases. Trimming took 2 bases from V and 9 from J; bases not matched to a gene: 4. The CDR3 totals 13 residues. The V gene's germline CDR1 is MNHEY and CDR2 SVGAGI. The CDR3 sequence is CASSYVGTTEQFF. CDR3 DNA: TGTGCCAGCAGTTACGTGGGGACTACTGAGCAGTTCTTC.

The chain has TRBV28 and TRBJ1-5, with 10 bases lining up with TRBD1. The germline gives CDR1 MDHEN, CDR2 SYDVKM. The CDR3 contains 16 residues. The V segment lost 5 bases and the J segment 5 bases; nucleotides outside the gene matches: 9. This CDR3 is CASSRPTGTGDQPQHF. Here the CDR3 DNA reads TGTGCCAGCAGTCGCCCAACCGGGACAGGGGATCAGCCCCAGCATTTT.

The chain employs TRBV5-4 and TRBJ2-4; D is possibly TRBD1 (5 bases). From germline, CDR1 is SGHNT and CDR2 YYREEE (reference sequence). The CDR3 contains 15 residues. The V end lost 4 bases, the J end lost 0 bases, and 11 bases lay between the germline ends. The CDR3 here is CASSPDSLAKNIQYF. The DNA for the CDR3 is TGTGCCAGCAGCCCCGACAGTCTAGCCAAAAACATTCAGTACTTC. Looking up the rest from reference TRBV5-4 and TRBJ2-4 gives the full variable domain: ETGVTQSPTHLIKTRGQQVTLRCSSQSGHNTVSWYQQALGQGPQFIFQYYREEENGRGNFPPRFSGLQFPNYSSELNVNALELDDSALYLCASSPDSLAKNIQYFGAGTRLSVL.

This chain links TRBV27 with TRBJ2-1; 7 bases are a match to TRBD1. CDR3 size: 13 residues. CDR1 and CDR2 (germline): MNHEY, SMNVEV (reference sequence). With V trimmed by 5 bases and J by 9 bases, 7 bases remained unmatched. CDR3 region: CASSLTGVGEQFF. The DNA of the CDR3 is TGTGCCAGCAGTCTAACAGGGGTGGGTGAGCAGTTCTTC.

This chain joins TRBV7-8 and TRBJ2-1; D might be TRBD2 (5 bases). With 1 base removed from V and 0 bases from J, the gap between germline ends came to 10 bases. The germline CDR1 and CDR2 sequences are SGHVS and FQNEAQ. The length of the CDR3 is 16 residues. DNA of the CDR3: TGTGCCAGCAGCTTAGTCGGTGGGAGCTCCTACAATGAGCAGTTCTTC. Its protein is CASSLVGGSSYNEQFF. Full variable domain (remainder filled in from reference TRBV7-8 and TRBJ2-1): GAGVSQSPRYKVAKRGQDVALRCDPISGHVSLFWYQQALGQGPEFLTYFQNEAQLDKSGLPSDRFFAERPEGSVSTLKIQRTQQEDSAVYLCASSLVGGSSYNEQFFGPGTRLTVL.

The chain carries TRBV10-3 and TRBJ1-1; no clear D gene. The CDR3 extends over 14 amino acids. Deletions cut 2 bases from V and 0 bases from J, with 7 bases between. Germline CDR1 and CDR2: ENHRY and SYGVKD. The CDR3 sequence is CAISEGLLNTEAFF. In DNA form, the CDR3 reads TGTGCCATCAGTGAGGGACTCTTGAACACTGAAGCTTTCTTT.

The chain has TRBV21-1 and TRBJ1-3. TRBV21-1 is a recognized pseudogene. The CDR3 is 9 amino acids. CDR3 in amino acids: CASSKTPNF. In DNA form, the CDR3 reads TGTGCCAGCAGCAAAACTCCTAATTTT.

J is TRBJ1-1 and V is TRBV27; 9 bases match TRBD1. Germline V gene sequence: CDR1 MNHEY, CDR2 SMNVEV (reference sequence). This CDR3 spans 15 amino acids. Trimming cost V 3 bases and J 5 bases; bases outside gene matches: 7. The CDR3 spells CASSLGQGGGTEAFF. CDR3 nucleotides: TGTGCCAGCAGTTTGGGACAGGGAGGGGGGACTGAAGCTTTCTTT.